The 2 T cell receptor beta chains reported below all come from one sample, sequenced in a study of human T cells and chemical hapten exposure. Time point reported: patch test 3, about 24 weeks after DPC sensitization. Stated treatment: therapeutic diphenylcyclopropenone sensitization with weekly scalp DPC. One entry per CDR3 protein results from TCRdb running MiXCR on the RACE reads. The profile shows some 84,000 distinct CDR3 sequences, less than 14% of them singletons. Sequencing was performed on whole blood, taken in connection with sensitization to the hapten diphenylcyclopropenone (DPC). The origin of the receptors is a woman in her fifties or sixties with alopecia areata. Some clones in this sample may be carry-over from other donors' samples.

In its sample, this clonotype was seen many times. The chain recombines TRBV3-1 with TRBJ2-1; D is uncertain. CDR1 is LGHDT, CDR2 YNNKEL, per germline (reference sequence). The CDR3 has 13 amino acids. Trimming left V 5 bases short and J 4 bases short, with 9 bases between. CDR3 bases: TGTGCCAGCAGCGGGCCCCCGTACAATGAGCAGTTCTTC. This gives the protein CASSGPPYNEQFF.

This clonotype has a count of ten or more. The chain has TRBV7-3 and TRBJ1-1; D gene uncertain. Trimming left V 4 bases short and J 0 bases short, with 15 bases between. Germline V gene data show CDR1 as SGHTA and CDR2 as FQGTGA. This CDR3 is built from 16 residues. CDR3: CASSSKPTVMNTEAFF. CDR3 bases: TGTGCCAGCAGCTCCAAGCCGACGGTCATGAACACTGAAGCTTTCTTT.